This is a list of T cell receptor beta chains from one sample in a study of T cell repertoires in cytomegalovirus infection. MiXCR was run by TCRdb on the reads, yielding one entry per CDR3 protein. The repertoire includes approximately 180,000 distinct CDR3 sequences, 8% to 10% of them detected once, and roughly 5% sits in the top ten. The sequenced sample consisted of PBMCs. These receptors were collected from a human donor in good health (CMV status not recorded). Some clones in this sample may be carry-over from other donors' samples. Both conserved end residues are part of each CDR3. The D gene is left open where the match is weak. Not all rows give a size; the values are once, few, many and, for expanded clones, a class.

v_call	j_call	d_call	clone_size	cdr3_aa	cdr3_nt
TRBV28	TRBJ1-1	NA	many	CASSFDRMNTEAFF	TGTGCCAGCAGTTTCGACAGAATGAACACTGAAGCTTTCTTT
TRBV7-8	TRBJ2-2	NA	many	CASTRDRGELFF	TGTGCCAGCACCCGGGACCGGGGGGAGCTGTTTTTT
TRBV2	TRBJ2-1	TRBD2	few	CASSEDASGSNNEQFF	TGTGCCAGCAGTGAAGATGCTAGCGGGAGTAACAATGAGCAGTTCTTC
TRBV20-1	TRBJ2-1	NA	NA	CSARLGQNDEQFF	TGCAGTGCTAGATTGGGCCAGAACGATGAGCAGTTCTTC
TRBV6-2/TRBV6-3	TRBJ2-1	TRBD2	many	CASSSIKLAEKYPNEQFF	TGTGCCAGCAGTTCAATAAAACTAGCGGAAAAATATCCCAATGAGCAGTTCTTC
TRBV11-3	TRBJ1-1	NA	many	CASSLVQNTEAFF	TGTGCCAGCAGCTTAGTTCAGAACACTGAAGCTTTCTTT
TRBV10-3	TRBJ1-5	TRBD1	many	CAIGQTGDQPQHF	TGTGCCATCGGCCAGACAGGGGATCAGCCCCAGCATTTT
TRBV6-2/TRBV6-3	TRBJ2-5	TRBD1	many	CASSTDRQGRETQYF	TGTGCCAGCAGTACCGACCGACAGGGGCGAGAGACCCAGTACTTC
TRBV7-6	TRBJ2-5	NA	many	CASSPSGPKETQYF	TGTGCCAGCAGCCCATCCGGGCCGAAAGAGACCCAGTACTTC
TRBV2	TRBJ1-3	NA	few	CASSDRISQGHSGNTIYF	TGTGCCAGCAGTGACCGAATAAGTCAGGGACACTCTGGAAACACCATATATTTT
TRBV5-6	TRBJ1-2	TRBD1	many	CASRRQGAMDGYTF	TGTGCCAGCAGACGACAGGGGGCAATGGATGGCTACACCTTC
TRBV19	TRBJ2-6	NA	NA	CATKSGLRRGFSGANVLTF	TGTGCCACCAAGTCGGGACTCCGGAGGGGATTCTCTGGGGCCAACGTCCTGACTTTC
TRBV5-4	TRBJ1-2	NA	many	CASSFAGPGGYTF	TGTGCCAGCAGCTTTGCAGGACCGGGAGGCTACACCTTC
TRBV7-8	TRBJ2-7	NA	few	CASSSPGDLGYEQYF	TGTGCCAGCAGCTCCCCAGGAGATTTGGGGTACGAGCAGTACTTC
TRBV7-2	TRBJ1-5	NA	many	CASSLSLRGDQPQHF	TGTGCCAGCAGCTTGTCCCTCCGGGGAGATCAGCCCCAGCATTTT
TRBV19	TRBJ1-1	TRBD1	many	CASSIGGQGNTEAFF	TGTGCCAGTAGTATAGGAGGACAGGGGAACACTGAAGCTTTCTTT
TRBV7-2	TRBJ2-1	TRBD1	many	CASSLLGTGSNEQFF	TGTGCCAGCAGCTTGTTAGGGACAGGGTCCAATGAGCAGTTCTTC
TRBV28	TRBJ2-1	NA	once	CASSPTWVEQFF	TGTGCCAGCAGCCCTACCTGGGTTGAGCAGTTCTTC
TRBV7-2	TRBJ2-5	NA	many	CASSLKETQYF	TGTGCCAGCAGCCTAAAAGAGACCCAGTACTTC
TRBV4-3	TRBJ1-5	NA	many	CASSQEMFDSNQPQHF	TGCGCCAGCAGCCAAGAAATGTTTGATAGCAATCAGCCCCAGCATTTT
TRBV6-2/TRBV6-3	TRBJ2-7	NA	NA	CASSHSVEQYF	TGTGCCAGCAGTCACAGCGTGGAGCAGTACTTC
TRBV12-3/TRBV12-4	TRBJ2-5	TRBD1	many	CASSQGGQGLWQAQYF	TGTGCCAGCAGCCAAGGGGGACAGGGGCTATGGCAAGCCCAGTACTTC
TRBV6-1	TRBJ1-1	NA	many	CASSREVGGEAFF	TGTGCCAGCAGTCGGGAAGTAGGCGGTGAAGCTTTCTTT
TRBV20-1	TRBJ1-6	NA	many	CSADGSSYNSPLHF	TGCAGTGCGGACGGAAGCTCCTATAATTCACCCCTCCACTTT
TRBV29-1	TRBJ2-5	TRBD2	NA	CSVDWLAGETQYF	TGCAGCGTTGATTGGCTAGCGGGAGAGACCCAGTACTTC
TRBV7-2	TRBJ1-6	TRBD1	many	CASSLQQGGNSPLHF	TGTGCCAGCAGCTTGCAACAGGGGGGAAATTCACCCCTCCACTTT
TRBV27	TRBJ2-2	NA	many	CASNHPRTGELFF	TGTGCCAGTAACCACCCCAGAACCGGGGAGCTGTTTTTT
TRBV7-9	TRBJ2-6	TRBD1	many	CASSPGQGDPGANVLTF	TGTGCCAGCAGCCCGGGACAGGGGGACCCGGGGGCCAACGTCCTGACTTTC
TRBV12-3/TRBV12-4	TRBJ1-1	NA	NA	CASSFPPGNTEAFF	TGTGCCAGCAGTTTCCCGCCGGGGAACACTGAAGCTTTCTTT
TRBV7-2	TRBJ1-2	NA	many	CASSVQGSYGYTF	TGTGCCAGCAGCGTACAGGGTTCCTATGGCTACACCTTC
TRBV7-2	TRBJ2-3	NA	many	CASSLVLEGVKNTQYF	TGTGCCAGCAGCTTAGTTCTGGAGGGCGTTAAAAATACGCAGTATTTT
TRBV28	TRBJ1-3	NA	many	CASSAGGVVSSGNTIYF	TGTGCCAGCAGTGCGGGGGGAGTAGTTAGCTCTGGAAACACCATATATTTT